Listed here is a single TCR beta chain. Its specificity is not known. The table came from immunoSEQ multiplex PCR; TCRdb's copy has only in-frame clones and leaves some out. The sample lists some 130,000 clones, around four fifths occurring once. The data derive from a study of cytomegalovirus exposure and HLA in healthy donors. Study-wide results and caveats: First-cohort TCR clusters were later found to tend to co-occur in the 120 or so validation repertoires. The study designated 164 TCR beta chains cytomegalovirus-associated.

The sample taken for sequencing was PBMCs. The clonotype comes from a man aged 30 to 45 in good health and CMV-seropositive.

CDR3 loop: CASSPSTGRPEQYF. Here the CDR3 DNA reads TGTGCCAGCTCACCCTCGACAGGTAGGCCCGAGCAGTACTTC. The chain links TRBV18 to TRBJ2-7, with a weak D call TRBD1 (6 bases). The CDR3 is 14 residues long. Trimming stripped 3 bases from V and 6 bases from J, with 15 bases between. Germline assignment: CDR1 KGHSH and CDR2 LQKENI.